The 16 T cell receptor beta chains below all came from one sample that was sequenced in a study of shared clonotypes between healthy human individuals. The assay was immunoSEQ multiplex PCR, and TCRdb's table has in-frame clones only and misses some. In the table there are roughly 720,000 clones, around 90% of which are singletons. The sequencing sample was made of memory CD8+ T cells from PBMCs. Subset indicated: CD45RO+ cells pooled with CCR7-negative TemRA cells. The receptors were gathered from a man aged 18-30 years in good health. Some clones in this sample may be carry-over from other donors' samples.

In this sample, this clone turned up once. This chain links TRBV27 with TRBJ2-3; 7 bases align to TRBD1. The CDR3 length is 14 residues. The germline V gene has CDR1 MNHEY and CDR2 SMNVEV (reference sequence). V trimming: 5 bases; J trimming: 6 bases; junction bases outside the gene matches: 8. The CDR3 nucleotides read TGTGCCAGCAGTCTCGACAGGGCCTTGGATACGCAGTATTTT. Encoded protein: CASSLDRALDTQYF.

The chain carries TRBV7-9 and TRBJ2-1, with TRBD1 as a possible D gene (6 bases). V was trimmed by 1 base and J by 9 bases, leaving 19 bases between them. Per germline, CDR1 SEHNR and CDR2 FQNEAQ (reference sequence). The CDR3 has 16 amino acids. CDR3: CASSLVRGMRSGEQFF. DNA of the CDR3: TGTGCCAGCAGCTTAGTCAGGGGTATGAGGTCTGGTGAGCAGTTCTTC.

The chain combines TRBV28 with TRBJ1-5; 12 nucleotides line up with TRBD1. V shed 6 bases, J shed 2 bases, and the junction held 11 bases outside the gene matches. This CDR3 contains 18 residues. Germline V gene lookup returns CDR1 MDHEN and CDR2 SYDVKM. For the CDR3, the DNA is TGTGCCAGCAGGGCCTGGGACAGGGGGCTTGTTCGCAATCAGCCCCAGCATTTT. Amino acids: CASRAWDRGLVRNQPQHF.

The CDR3 protein is CANPFDSPNYGYTF. The CDR3 DNA reads TGTGCCAACCCCTTTGACAGCCCTAACTATGGCTACACCTTC. The gene calls are TRBV21-1 and TRBJ1-2; the D segment call TRBD1 is taken from the table without a DNA check. TRBV21-1 is a pseudogene. This CDR3 has 14 amino acids.

The table lists this clone with a count of one. The chain links TRBV27 to TRBJ2-7, with 8 bases aligning to TRBD2. This CDR3 has 17 residues. J was trimmed by 3 bases and V by 0 bases; bases with no gene match: 10. Looked up from germline, CDR1 is MNHEY and CDR2 is SMNVEV (reference sequence). The CDR3, as DNA: TGTGCCAGCAGTTTATCGAGGTCACTAGCGGTAAACTACGAGCAGTACTTC. It specifies CASSLSRSLAVNYEQYF.

The chain couples TRBV28 to TRBJ2-1; no reliable D call. This CDR3 is built from 14 residues. CDR1 is MDHEN and CDR2 is SYDVKM in the germline V gene. Trimming cost V 4 bases and J 3 bases, with 10 bases left between them. The CDR3 DNA sequence: TGTGCCAGCAGTTCTAAGAGGATCTACAATGAGCAGTTCTTC. Translation: CASSSKRIYNEQFF.

The chain employs TRBV7-6 and TRBJ2-7, with D unclear. The V and J ends lost 4 bases and 2 bases respectively, with 15 bases between them. This CDR3 has 15 residues. Germline CDR1 reads SGHVS; CDR2 reads FNYEAQ. The CDR3 DNA reads as TGTGCCAGCAGCTCACCTGGGCAGGCTACCTACGAGCAGTACTTC. This codes for CASSSPGQATYEQYF.

This chain uses TRBV4-3 with TRBJ2-7; 14 nucleotides match TRBD2. With 0 bases clipped from V and 4 bases from J, the junction kept 5 bases outside the gene matches. Germline lookup yields CDR1 LGHNA and CDR2 YSLEER. This CDR3 is built from 17 residues. The CDR3 here is CASSQDLGTSGSYEQYF. CDR3 sequence (DNA): TGCGCCAGCAGCCAAGACCTCGGGACTAGCGGGAGTTACGAGCAGTACTTC.

This CDR3 reads CASSQETGGNTEAFF. CDR3 coding DNA: TGCGCCAGCAGCCAAGAGACAGGGGGCAACACTGAAGCTTTCTTT. This chain uses TRBV4-3 with TRBJ1-1; 10 bases agree with TRBD1. The CDR3 is 15 amino acids. CDR1 is LGHNA, CDR2 YSLEER, per germline. After removal of 0 bases from V and 2 bases from J, the junction contained 0 bases not matched to a gene.

The V call is TRBV10-3, the J call TRBJ2-7, with unresolved D. Trimming left V 7 bases short and J 4 bases short, with 11 bases between. The CDR3 is 12 amino acids. Germline V lookup: CDR1 ENHRY, CDR2 SYGVKD. The CDR3 DNA is TGTGCCATCATGGGCGAGAGGTACGAGCAGTACTTC. Translating it yields CAIMGERYEQYF.

The chain links TRBV28 to TRBJ2-7; a possible D gene is TRBD2 (7 bases). The CDR3 loop spans 20 amino acids. Germline CDR1 reads MDHEN; CDR2 reads SYDVKM. V shed 4 bases and J shed 2 bases, with 30 bases lying between them. The CDR3 bases are TGTGCCAGCAGTTCCCTTGAGGGGGACTACCTACCGTTCCTTCCCTACGAGCAGTACTTC. Protein: CASSSLEGDYLPFLPYEQYF. Drawing the rest from reference TRBV28 and TRBJ2-7, the complete variable domain is DVKVTQSSRYLVKRTGEKVFLECVQDMDHENMFWYRQDPGLGLRLIYFSYDVKMKEKGDIPEGYSVSREKKERFSLILESASTNQTSMYLCASSSLEGDYLPFLPYEQYFGPGTRLTVT.

The rearrangement uses TRBV4-1 and TRBJ2-4; D not certain. Germline values: CDR1 MGHRA, CDR2 YSYEKL. The CDR3 totals 15 residues. Trimming shortened V by 0 bases and J by 0 bases, and 6 bases separated the two germline ends. The CDR3 DNA follows: TGCGCCAGCAGCCAAGATGGGGTAGCCAAAAACATTCAGTACTTC. Amino acid sequence: CASSQDGVAKNIQYF.

The chain has TRBV19 and TRBJ2-7, with D perhaps matching TRBD1 (5 bases). Germline V gene lookup returns CDR1 LNHDA and CDR2 SQIVND (reference sequence). CDR3 size: 14 residues. Deletions cut 1 base from V and 1 base from J, with 8 bases between. CDR3 in amino acids: CASSIGGRSYEQYF. The CDR3 DNA reads as TGTGCCAGTAGTATAGGGGGCAGATCCTACGAGCAGTACTTC.

The V call is TRBV28, the J call TRBJ1-5; D perhaps matches TRBD1 (5 bases). The CDR3 runs to 15 residues. Germline values: CDR1 MDHEN, CDR2 SYDVKM. Between the trimmed V and J ends, which lost 5 bases and 1 base, there was a span of 12 bases. CDR3 DNA sequence: TGTGCCAGCAGTCTCAGGGTTGGGAGCAATCAGCCCCAGCATTTT. Translating gives CASSLRVGSNQPQHF.

With respect to this clone: A read error may account for a junction end that differs from germline. The V gene is TRBV7-9, the J gene TRBJ2-7; unclear D gene. Germline V gene sequence: CDR1 SEHNR, CDR2 FQNEAQ (reference sequence). The CDR3 loop spans 13 amino acids. The CDR3 protein is CASSLVPNYEQYF. The CDR3 DNA reads as TGCGCCAGCAGCTTAGTCCCGAACTACGAGCAGTACTTC.

The rearrangement joins TRBV7-9 to TRBJ2-3; tentatively, D is TRBD2 (6 bases). The ends were cut back, 4 bases at V and 2 bases at J, with 22 bases in the middle. Germline V lookup: CDR1 SEHNR, CDR2 FQNEAQ (reference sequence). The CDR3 consists of 18 residues. CDR3 region: CASSSPRGGEIHTDTQYF. The CDR3 coding sequence is TGTGCCAGCAGCTCCCCAAGGGGCGGGGAAATACACACAGATACGCAGTATTTT.